The sequence of this TCR beta chain was determined in a study of T cell repertoires in cytomegalovirus infection. Study in general: Public TCR beta signatures were indicative of both CMV infection and a matching HLA type. Broader study findings: Carriers of CMV and the relevant HLA type were discriminated by public TCR beta frequency. The ex vivo response was dominated by HLA-C-restricted CMV-specific TCR beta clonotypes.

TCRdb independently ran MiXCR on the reads; one entry per CDR3 protein. The sample lists 350,000 to 450,000 distinct CDR3 sequences; 18% were seen once. CDR3 size: 16 residues. Trimming shortened V by 0 bases and J by 0 bases, and 11 bases separated the two germline ends. Per germline, CDR1 ENHRY and CDR2 SYGVKD. This clonotype was recorded a few times. What it recognizes is unknown. This chain links TRBV10-3 with TRBJ2-5; D possibly corresponds to TRBD1 (6 bases). The material sequenced was PBMCs. The origin of this receptor is a human donor in good health (CMV status not recorded). Some clones in this sample may be carry-over from other donors' samples. The CDR3 loop is CAISESTYRDQETQYF. The CDR3 nucleotides are TGTGCCATCAGTGAGTCGACGTACAGGGACCAAGAGACCCAGTACTTC.